This entry lists 29 T cell receptor beta chains sequenced from one sample in a study of cytomegalovirus exposure and HLA in healthy donors. The study ran its PCR with 60 Vbeta and 13 Jbeta primers. Sequencing was performed with immunoSEQ multiplex PCR; in TCRdb, only in-frame clones are kept and a portion is missing. Of tens of thousands of clones in the sample, roughly 81% were seen once. Sequencing was performed on PBMCs. These receptors were obtained from a woman aged 25 to 39 in good health and CMV-seronegative.

V gene TRBV4-1 combines with J gene TRBJ1-2; D is undetermined. The V end lost 0 bases, the J end lost 7 bases, and 12 bases lay between the germline ends. Germline assignment: CDR1 MGHRA and CDR2 YSYEKL. The CDR3 contains 14 residues. CDR3 sequence reads: CASSQERRALGYTF. DNA of the CDR3: TGCGCCAGCAGCCAAGAGAGGCGAGCGCTTGGCTACACCTTC.

The V gene is TRBV5-1, the J gene TRBJ2-7, with a tentative D call TRBD2 (6 bases). Germline V gives CDR1 SGHRS, CDR2 YFSETQ. Trimming shortened V by 2 bases and J by 5 bases, and 20 bases separated the two germline ends. The CDR3 loop spans 16 amino acids. CDR3 coding DNA: TGCGCCAGCAGCTTAGACCCGGTCCGGGCGGGGCACGAGCAGTACTTC. It codes for CASSLDPVRAGHEQYF.

The chain joins TRBV5-4 to TRBJ2-1, with a tentative D call TRBD1 (6 bases). Per the germline V gene, CDR1 is SGHNT and CDR2 is YYREEE (reference sequence). V dropped 2 bases and J dropped 4 bases, with 7 bases sitting between them. The CDR3 covers 13 residues. CDR3 loop: CASSFGQYNEQFF. CDR3 DNA: TGTGCCAGCAGCTTCGGACAGTACAATGAGCAGTTCTTC.

The chain couples TRBV5-6 to TRBJ2-5, with 8 bases that match TRBD1. The CDR3 is 15 residues long. J gave up 1 base and V 2 bases, and 4 bases lay outside the gene matches. Germline V lookup: CDR1 SGHDT, CDR2 YYEEEE. In DNA, the CDR3 is TGTGCCAGCAGCTTTCCCGGGACAGGCCAAGAGACCCAGTACTTC. Protein product: CASSFPGTGQETQYF.

The J gene is TRBJ2-5, the V gene TRBV28, with a weak D call TRBD2 (6 bases). Near its end, the DNA agrees better with TRBJ2-7, so the J call may be wrong. CDR3 size: 16 residues. Germline V lookup: CDR1 MDHEN, CDR2 SYDVKM. The CDR3 DNA follows: TGTGCCAGCAGCACCATATTGGGGGGATCAGGCTACGAGCAGTACTTC. This sequence encodes CASSTILGGSGYEQYF.

The J gene is TRBJ2-6, the V gene TRBV5-1; 8 nucleotides match TRBD1. The junction had 8 bases not matched to a gene; V was cut back by 3 bases and J by 0 bases. CDR3 length: 18 residues. The germline gives CDR1 SGHRS, CDR2 YFSETQ. For the CDR3, the DNA is TGCGCCAGCAGCTCCTGGACAGGGTCAATCTCTGGGGCCAACGTCCTGACTTTC. Translation gives CASSSWTGSISGANVLTF.

This sequence joins TRBV10-3 and TRBJ2-7; TRBD1 matches 7 bases. The length of the CDR3 is 15 residues. The junction had 15 bases not matched to a gene; V was cut back by 8 bases and J by 5 bases. Germline V gene sequence: CDR1 ENHRY, CDR2 SYGVKD. The CDR3 nucleotides are TGTGCCATCGCCAGGTTAGGACAGGCGGTCCACGAGCAGTACTTC. It yields the protein CAIARLGQAVHEQYF.

The chain joins TRBV6-1 to TRBJ1-1; 7 bases match TRBD1. J gave up 0 bases and V 2 bases, and 3 bases lay outside the gene matches. The CDR3 contains 15 residues. The germline CDR1 and CDR2 sequences are MNHNS and SASEGT. The DNA for the CDR3 is TGTGCCAGCAGTGAAAGGGACAGATTGAACACTGAAGCTTTCTTT. It encodes CASSERDRLNTEAFF.

This chain links TRBV14 with TRBJ1-2; D uncertain. The CDR3 contains 15 residues. CDR1 is SGHDN and CDR2 is FVKESK in the germline V gene. The V and J ends lost 5 bases and 4 bases respectively, with 17 bases between them. CDR3 bases: TGTGCCAGCAGCTCCCCGGGGAGTAGGAGCTATGGCTACACCTTC. Translation gives CASSSPGSRSYGYTF.

The chain combines TRBV13 with TRBJ2-7, with 8 bases that match TRBD1. Germline V gives CDR1 PRHDT, CDR2 FYEKMQ (reference sequence). V was clipped by 1 base and J by 3 bases; unmatched bases: 5. The CDR3 sequence is 15 residues long. The CDR3 here is CASSLAGTGYYEQYF. The CDR3 DNA reads TGTGCCAGCAGCTTAGCGGGGACAGGATACTACGAGCAGTACTTC.

The rearrangement joins TRBV5-1 to TRBJ2-1; 8 bases map to TRBD2. The CDR3 covers 16 residues. Germline CDR1 reads SGHRS; CDR2 reads YFSETQ. V shed 1 base and J 4 bases; nucleotides not matched to a gene: 7. CDR3: CASSLIPAGDYNEQFF. CDR3 in DNA: TGCGCCAGCAGCTTGATTCCAGCGGGAGATTACAATGAGCAGTTCTTC.

This sequence joins TRBV10-3 and TRBJ1-3, with 8 positions matching TRBD2. The end of the DNA fits TRBJ2-2 better, so the J call may be wrong. The CDR3 totals 14 residues. The germline gives CDR1 ENHRY, CDR2 SYGVKD. The CDR3 DNA reads as TGTGCCATCAGCCCGGGAGGGCGACCCGGGGAGCTGTTTTTT. Its translation is CAISPGGRPGELFF.

The chain combines TRBV7-9 with TRBJ2-5, with 8 bases lining up with TRBD2. The germline V gene has CDR1 SEHNR and CDR2 FQNEAQ (reference sequence). The trim removed 5 bases at V and 2 bases at J, leaving 13 bases unmatched. The CDR3 contains 17 residues. The CDR3 spells CASSPRTSNAIQETQYF. CDR3 sequence (DNA): TGTGCCAGCAGCCCCAGGACTAGCAACGCAATACAAGAGACCCAGTACTTC.

The gene calls are TRBV7-6 and TRBJ1-4; tentatively, D is TRBD1 (5 bases). V dropped 1 base and J dropped 6 bases, with 12 bases sitting between them. The CDR3 is made up of 15 amino acids. Germline CDR1 and CDR2: SGHVS and FNYEAQ. CDR3 DNA: TGTGCCAGCAGCTTAGGTACAGGAAAAGATGAAAAACTGTTTTTT. It encodes CASSLGTGKDEKLFF.

The chain couples TRBV19 to TRBJ2-3, with 7 nucleotides matching TRBD2. The junction had 8 bases not matched to a gene; V was cut back by 5 bases and J by 3 bases. Germline assignment: CDR1 LNHDA and CDR2 SQIVND (reference sequence). This CDR3 contains 15 residues. The CDR3 protein is CASSSRSRGTDTQYF. The DNA of the CDR3 is TGTGCCAGTAGTTCTCGCTCGCGGGGGACAGATACGCAGTATTTT.

This clone was found once. The rearrangement links TRBV25-1 to TRBJ2-3, with TRBD2 identical over 7 bases. V was clipped by 3 bases and J by 3 bases; unmatched bases: 15. Germline V gives CDR1 MGHDK, CDR2 SYGVNS. The CDR3 has 18 amino acids. This CDR3 is CASSDAPRAAGWTDTQYF. CDR3 DNA sequence: TGTGCCAGCAGTGATGCCCCTCGGGCAGCGGGATGGACAGATACGCAGTATTTT.

CDR3 amino acids: CSVEGGGTEAFF. The CDR3 coding sequence is TGCAGCGTTGAAGGGGGGGGCACTGAAGCTTTCTTT. The chain has TRBV29-1 and TRBJ1-1, with D possibly matching TRBD1 (5 bases). This CDR3 region has 12 residues. Trimming left V 1 base short and J 4 bases short, with 7 bases between. Looked up from germline, CDR1 is SQVTM and CDR2 is ANQGSEA. Drawing the rest from reference TRBV29-1 and TRBJ1-1, the complete variable domain is SAVISQKPSRDICQRGTSLTIQCQVDSQVTMMFWYRQQPGQSLTLIATANQGSEATYESGFVIDKFPISRPNLTFSTLTVSNMSPEDSSIYLCSVEGGGTEAFFGQGTRLTVV.

With respect to this clone: Germline and junction disagree at one end, which may indicate a read error. The chain has TRBV7-7 and TRBJ2-7; D unclear. The CDR3 consists of 15 residues. Germline CDR1 SSHAT, CDR2 FNYEAQ (reference sequence). CDR3 sequence reads: CASSLERVPIYEQYF. CDR3 sequence (DNA): TGTGCTAGCAGCTTAGAACGGGTACCCATCTACGAGCAGTACTTC. Variable domain in full (rest from reference TRBV7-7 and TRBJ2-7): GAGVSQSPRYKVTKRGQDVTLRCDPISSHATLYWYQQALGQGPEFLTYFNYEAQPDKSGLPSDRFSAERPEGSISTLTIQRTEQRDSAMYRCASSLERVPIYEQYFGPGTRLTVT.

The chain links TRBV6-5 to TRBJ1-2; D possibly corresponds to TRBD1 (6 bases). This CDR3 spans 15 amino acids. Germline V CDR1 and CDR2: MNHEY, SVGAGI. V lost 5 bases to trimming and J lost 7 bases, with 20 bases between them. The CDR3 loop is CASSQEGGLRRGYTF. DNA of the CDR3: TGTGCCAGCAGTCAAGAGGGGGGGCTACGTCGTGGCTACACCTTC.

This sequence joins TRBV6-1 and TRBJ2-1, with 8 nucleotides matching TRBD1. V was clipped by 6 bases and J by 4 bases; unmatched bases: 2. CDR1 and CDR2 from the germline V gene are MNHNS and SASEGT. The CDR3 sequence is 13 residues long. CDR3 in amino acids: CASSRQGYNEQFF. The CDR3 nucleotides are TGTGCCAGCAGCAGACAGGGGTACAATGAGCAGTTCTTC.

This clone has more than one count but fewer than ten. This rearrangement joins TRBV4-1 to TRBJ2-7; D is unresolved. Germline CDR1 MGHRA, CDR2 YSYEKL. V was shortened by 0 bases and J by 7 bases, with 13 bases between the two germline ends. The CDR3 covers 14 residues. CDR3: CASSQETPGTEQYF. CDR3 DNA: TGCGCCAGCAGCCAAGAGACTCCCGGTACGGAGCAGTACTTC.

The V gene is TRBV15, the J gene TRBJ2-7; 9 nucleotides line up with TRBD1. V trimming: 8 bases; J trimming: 4 bases; junction bases outside the gene matches: 12. Germline V gene sequence: CDR1 LNHNV, CDR2 YYDKDF (reference sequence). The CDR3 is 15 amino acids. The CDR3 protein is CATGGIRTGVYEQYF. DNA of the CDR3: TGTGCCACCGGGGGAATCAGGACAGGGGTTTACGAGCAGTACTTC. Based on the CDR3 plus reference TRBV15 and TRBJ2-7, the full variable domain is DAMVIQNPRYQVTQFGKPVTLSCSQTLNHNVMYWYQQKSSQAPKLLFHYYDKDFNNEADTPDNFQSRRPNTSFCFLDIRSPGLGDTAMYLCATGGIRTGVYEQYFGPGTRLTVT.

This rearrangement joins TRBV25-1 to TRBJ2-5; 7 bases match TRBD1. The germline V gene encodes CDR1 MGHDK and CDR2 SYGVNS. V lost 3 bases to trimming and J lost 1 base; unmatched junction nucleotides: 2. The CDR3 has 14 amino acids. CDR3 in amino acids: CASSEGTAQETQYF. CDR3 coding DNA: TGTGCCAGCAGTGAGGGGACAGCCCAAGAGACCCAGTACTTC.

CDR3 region: CASSQGGSVYGYTF. CDR3 nucleotide sequence: TGTGCCAGCAGCCAAGGGGGCAGCGTATATGGCTACACCTTC. The V and J genes are TRBV4-2 and TRBJ1-2, with D possibly matching TRBD1 (5 bases). CDR1 LGHNA and CDR2 YNFKEQ come from the germline V gene. This CDR3 comprises 14 residues. The V and J ends lost 1 base and 5 bases respectively, with 11 bases between them.

V is TRBV7-2 and J is TRBJ2-3, with D tentatively TRBD2 (5 bases). CDR1 and CDR2 from the germline V gene are SGHTA and FQGNSA. Trimming shortened V by 6 bases and J by 5 bases, and 21 bases separated the two germline ends. The CDR3 contains 16 residues. Written as DNA, the CDR3 is TGTGCCAGCAGACATACCGCCCGGGCCGCGGGAGATACGCAGTATTTT. Translation gives CASRHTARAAGDTQYF.

J is TRBJ1-5 and V is TRBV6-5; D unclear. Deletions cut 4 bases from V and 6 bases from J, with 13 bases between. The length of the CDR3 is 14 residues. The germline gives CDR1 MNHEY, CDR2 SVGAGI. For the CDR3, the DNA is TGTGCCAGCAGTTTGCTAGGCGAGGGTCAGCCCCAGCATTTT. It is translated as CASSLLGEGQPQHF.

The rearrangement uses TRBV19 and TRBJ1-2; no definite D call. CDR3 length equals 14 residues. Trimming removed 1 base at V and 0 bases at J, with 6 bases between. Germline V gene data show CDR1 as LNHDA and CDR2 as SQIVND (reference sequence). CDR3 loop: CASSIGRSNYGYTF. The CDR3 DNA reads TGTGCCAGTAGTATAGGTCGGTCTAACTATGGCTACACCTTC.

This chain joins TRBV7-9 and TRBJ2-2; 8 bases map to TRBD1. Germline V gives CDR1 SEHNR, CDR2 FQNEAQ (reference sequence). The CDR3 covers 16 residues. Trimming removed 5 bases from V and 1 base from J; junction bases left unmatched: 6. The chain's CDR3 is CASSPRQGLNTGELFF. CDR3 sequence (DNA): TGTGCCAGCAGCCCAAGACAGGGGCTGAACACCGGGGAGCTGTTTTTT.

The chain has TRBV7-3 and TRBJ2-2; maybe TRBD1 (5 bases). Germline CDR1 and CDR2: SGHTA and FQGTGA. The CDR3 is 14 amino acids. Trimming cost V 4 bases and J 4 bases, with 10 bases left between them. CDR3 bases: TGTGCCAGCAGCTCCCCGGACATCACCGGGGAGCTGTTTTTT. This sequence encodes CASSSPDITGELFF.